Below are 7 T cell receptor beta chains sequenced from a single sample in a study of blood T cell repertoires in COVID-19. Profiling relied on immunoSEQ multiplex PCR, and the TCRdb table lists in-frame clones only, not all of them. Of 540,000 or so clones listed, about 89% are singletons. The source material was peripheral blood. The receptors here all came from a woman between 45 and 60 years old with COVID-19, enrolled during active disease.

This sequence joins TRBV27 and TRBJ2-3; D may be TRBD1 (6 bases). Looked up from germline, CDR1 is MNHEY and CDR2 is SMNVEV (reference sequence). Trimming stripped 3 bases from V and 3 bases from J, with 10 bases between. This CDR3 is built from 14 residues. CDR3 residues: CASSFVQGTDTQYF. CDR3 DNA: TGTGCCAGCAGTTTTGTCCAGGGGACAGATACGCAGTATTTT.

CDR3 nucleotide sequence: TGTGCCAGCAGCGTAGAGGGGGTAGATGGAAACACCATATATTTT. This sequence encodes CASSVEGVDGNTIYF. The rearrangement uses TRBV9 and TRBJ1-3, with D tentatively TRBD1 (6 bases). V gave up 0 bases and J gave up 3 bases, with 10 bases separating them. Germline CDR1 reads SGDLS; CDR2 reads YYNGEE. CDR3 size: 15 residues.

The V and J genes are TRBV14 and TRBJ1-1; D is uncertain. V was trimmed by 4 bases and J by 4 bases, leaving 7 bases between them. This CDR3 spans 12 amino acids. CDR1 is SGHDN and CDR2 is FVKESK in the germline V gene. The CDR3 region has the DNA TGTGCCAGCAGCCGGAGGGCCACTGAAGCTTTCTTT. This translates into CASSRRATEAFF.

The chain has TRBV30 and TRBJ1-2; D ambiguous. There are 12 residues in the CDR3. V lost 0 bases and J 8 bases, leaving 10 bases between the germline ends. CDR1 GTSNPN and CDR2 SVGIG come from the germline V gene (reference sequence). The CDR3: CAWSVLGGGYTF. In DNA form, the CDR3 reads TGTGCCTGGAGTGTACTTGGCGGGGGCTACACCTTC.

V usage is TRBV7-3 and J usage is TRBJ2-3; TRBD2 matches at 10 bases. Germline V gene data show CDR1 as SGHTA and CDR2 as FQGTGA. Unmatched junction bases numbered 5, after V lost 5 bases and J lost 6 bases. The CDR3 has 14 amino acids. This CDR3 is CASSRAGGSDTQYF. In nucleotides, the CDR3 is TGTGCCAGCAGCCGAGCGGGGGGGTCGGATACGCAGTATTTT.

The chain carries TRBV7-8 and TRBJ2-2; 8 nucleotides agree with TRBD1. Trimming took 5 bases from V and 2 from J; bases not matched to a gene: 16. CDR3 size: 19 residues. The germline V gene encodes CDR1 SGHVS and CDR2 FQNEAQ. The CDR3 region is CASSQPTGTGRRNTGELFF. The CDR3 region has the DNA TGTGCCAGCAGCCAACCAACGGGGACAGGTAGACGTAACACCGGGGAGCTGTTTTTT.

V usage is TRBV24-1 and J usage is TRBJ2-1; D is perhaps TRBD1 (5 bases). Germline V CDR1 and CDR2: KGHDR, SFDVKD. V dropped 0 bases and J dropped 9 bases, with 14 bases sitting between them. The CDR3 runs 15 residues. The CDR3 sequence: CATSDLGAKPGEQFF. DNA for the CDR3: TGTGCCACCAGTGATTTGGGGGCTAAACCCGGTGAGCAGTTCTTC.